This T cell receptor (beta chain) was sequenced during a study of response to subunit inactivated influenza vaccine. Deletions cut 4 bases from V and 0 bases from J, with 10 bases between. The CDR3 totals 15 residues. From germline, CDR1 is SGHRS and CDR2 YFSETQ. This clonotype occurred many times. TCRdb re-called the RT-PCR reads with MiXCR, one entry per CDR3 protein. Of around 490,000 distinct CDR3 sequences listed, less than 8% are singletons. Sequenced here: PBMCs from blood, sampled roughly 24 months after vaccination. The chain carries TRBV5-1 and TRBJ1-4; D perhaps matches TRBD1 (5 bases). This clonotype was sampled from a man aged 50 to 75 who received an inactivated influenza vaccine. The CDR3 here is CASSPGQATNEKLFF. DNA for the CDR3: TGCGCCAGCAGCCCCGGACAAGCAACTAATGAAAAACTGTTTTTT.